This TCR beta chain stems from a study of T cell responses to AZD1222 COVID-19 vaccine. The data were produced by immunoSEQ multiplex PCR, yet TCRdb's version contains in-frame clones alone and is incomplete. The table includes about 97,000 clones, approximately 90% detected once. This clone appeared once. This CDR3 is 16 amino acids long. The sequence was obtained from an adult in good health. The specimen was peripheral blood, collected on day 0 of AZD1222 vaccination. This chain links TRBV21-1 with TRBJ1-2; the table's D call, TRBD1, was not checked against the DNA. TRBV21-1 is marked as a pseudogene. The CDR3 reads CASSLRTGRVPYGYTF. The CDR3 DNA reads as TGTGCCAGCAGCCTAAGGACAGGGAGGGTCCCCTATGGCTACACCTTC.